Sequencing of this T cell receptor (beta chain) was carried out in a study of cytomegalovirus exposure and HLA in healthy donors. Whole-study findings and limits: As was reported, the classifier diagnosed cytomegalovirus status with high specificity and sensitivity.

The PCR used 60 Vbeta and 13 Jbeta primers. In the source study's methods: Later, 80 million or so unique TCR beta chains were counted in an analysis, and some 10 million of them were shared. Sequencing used immunoSEQ multiplex PCR; TCRdb keeps in-frame clones, though not all of them. For V, J and clone size, that table is used; D and trimming come from the DNA. The sample has 80,000 to 100,000 clones. The donors (healthy individuals) were bone marrow donors. The trim removed 4 bases at V and 8 bases at J, leaving 1 base unmatched. CDR1 is SGHTA and CDR2 is FQGTGA in the germline V gene. The CDR3 runs 13 residues. Concerning this clone: The antigen remains undetermined.

This sequence originates from a woman aged 25 to 39 in good health and CMV-seronegative. Sequencing was done on a sample of PBMCs. The V and J genes are TRBV7-3 and TRBJ1-6, with 8 bases that match TRBD1. The CDR3 DNA is TGTGCCAGCAGCTCGGACAGGGATTCACCCCTCCACTTT. It codes for CASSSDRDSPLHF. Full variable domain (missing parts from reference TRBV7-3 and TRBJ1-6): GAGVSQTPSNKVTEKGKYVELRCDPISGHTALYWYRQSLGQGPEFLIYFQGTGAADDSGLPNDRFFAVRPEGSVSTLKIQRTERGDSAVYLCASSSDRDSPLHFGNGTRLTVT.